This entry describes one T cell receptor beta chain. This clonotype was seen many times. No antigen is known for it. The sample holds no much larger clone one base away, and base qualities are not on file. The entry originates in a study of T-cell reconstitution after alpha-beta-depleted transplantation in children (dated by TCRdb to the mid-2010s). At the level of the whole study: The study quantitatively tracked T-cell immune reconstitution after TCRalphabeta/CD19-depleted allogeneic hematopoietic cell transplantation in children using TCR repertoire profiling.

To prepare the library, PCR was applied. Sequenced using an Illumina HiSeq 2500. TCR libraries were prepared with molecular barcoding, using unique molecular identifiers to normalize TCRbeta repertoire quantification. The public reads were quality trimmed at Q25 with fastp and then assembled into clones with MiXCR by TCRdb, keeping productive beta chains. Identical CDR3 protein sequences are pooled into one entry, listed with their most common genes and DNA. The sample table contains roughly 170,000 distinct CDR3 sequences; only one count was recorded for about 6.4% of them. The ten largest make up approximately 3% of the sample. CDR1 and CDR2 were assigned from the germline V gene (reference sequence) as LNHNV and YYDKDF. Its CDR3 holds 16 amino acids, cysteine through phenylalanine. Only CDR3 DNA remains: 48 bases, in frame from the first base. V is pruned by 0 bases and J by 5 bases, leaving 8 bases of the junction without a gene match.

The origin of this receptor is a human donor who donated a stem cell graft to a child with Wiskott-Aldrich syndrome. In this chain, TRBV15 is recombined with TRBJ2-5, and TRBD2 matches 8 of the central bases. The material sequenced was PBMCs from the stem cell graft donor, taken from the stem cell graft. The sequenced DNA is TGTGCCACCAGCAGAGATGGAACGGGGGGGCCGGAGACCCAGTACTTC. Its protein reads: CATSRDGTGGPETQYF.